This TCR beta chain was observed in a study of blood T cell repertoires in COVID-19. Looking at the study overall: From T cells, B-cell-depleted T cells, or PBMCs came the material, which was cDNA or gDNA.

Participants were aged 18 to 89 years, lived in roughly 23 US areas, and enrolled virtually. Cohorts were based on clinical histories the participants reported. The V gene lost 5 bases and the J gene lost 5 bases, with 24 bases spanning the gap. CDR1 and CDR2 (germline): SGHTA, FQGNSA. The CDR3 is made up of 17 amino acids. In the source study's methods: The authors estimated nucleated cell counts from reference gene primer amplification. This table comes from immunoSEQ multiplex PCR, and its TCRdb copy is limited to in-frame clones, with some not included. V and J calls and clone size are as listed in that table; D and trimming were resolved from the DNA. The profile shows 200,000 to 250,000 clones, roughly 89% of them singletons.

The rearrangement uses TRBV7-2 and TRBJ1-2, with TRBD1 as a possible D gene (6 bases). What was sequenced was PBMCs or T cells enriched from blood (not recorded which). The TCR was taken from a woman in her forties with acute COVID-19. CDR3 in amino acids: CASSPFKGYKGVYGYTF. The CDR3 DNA sequence: TGTGCCAGCAGCCCATTTAAGGGGTACAAGGGGGTATATGGCTACACCTTC.